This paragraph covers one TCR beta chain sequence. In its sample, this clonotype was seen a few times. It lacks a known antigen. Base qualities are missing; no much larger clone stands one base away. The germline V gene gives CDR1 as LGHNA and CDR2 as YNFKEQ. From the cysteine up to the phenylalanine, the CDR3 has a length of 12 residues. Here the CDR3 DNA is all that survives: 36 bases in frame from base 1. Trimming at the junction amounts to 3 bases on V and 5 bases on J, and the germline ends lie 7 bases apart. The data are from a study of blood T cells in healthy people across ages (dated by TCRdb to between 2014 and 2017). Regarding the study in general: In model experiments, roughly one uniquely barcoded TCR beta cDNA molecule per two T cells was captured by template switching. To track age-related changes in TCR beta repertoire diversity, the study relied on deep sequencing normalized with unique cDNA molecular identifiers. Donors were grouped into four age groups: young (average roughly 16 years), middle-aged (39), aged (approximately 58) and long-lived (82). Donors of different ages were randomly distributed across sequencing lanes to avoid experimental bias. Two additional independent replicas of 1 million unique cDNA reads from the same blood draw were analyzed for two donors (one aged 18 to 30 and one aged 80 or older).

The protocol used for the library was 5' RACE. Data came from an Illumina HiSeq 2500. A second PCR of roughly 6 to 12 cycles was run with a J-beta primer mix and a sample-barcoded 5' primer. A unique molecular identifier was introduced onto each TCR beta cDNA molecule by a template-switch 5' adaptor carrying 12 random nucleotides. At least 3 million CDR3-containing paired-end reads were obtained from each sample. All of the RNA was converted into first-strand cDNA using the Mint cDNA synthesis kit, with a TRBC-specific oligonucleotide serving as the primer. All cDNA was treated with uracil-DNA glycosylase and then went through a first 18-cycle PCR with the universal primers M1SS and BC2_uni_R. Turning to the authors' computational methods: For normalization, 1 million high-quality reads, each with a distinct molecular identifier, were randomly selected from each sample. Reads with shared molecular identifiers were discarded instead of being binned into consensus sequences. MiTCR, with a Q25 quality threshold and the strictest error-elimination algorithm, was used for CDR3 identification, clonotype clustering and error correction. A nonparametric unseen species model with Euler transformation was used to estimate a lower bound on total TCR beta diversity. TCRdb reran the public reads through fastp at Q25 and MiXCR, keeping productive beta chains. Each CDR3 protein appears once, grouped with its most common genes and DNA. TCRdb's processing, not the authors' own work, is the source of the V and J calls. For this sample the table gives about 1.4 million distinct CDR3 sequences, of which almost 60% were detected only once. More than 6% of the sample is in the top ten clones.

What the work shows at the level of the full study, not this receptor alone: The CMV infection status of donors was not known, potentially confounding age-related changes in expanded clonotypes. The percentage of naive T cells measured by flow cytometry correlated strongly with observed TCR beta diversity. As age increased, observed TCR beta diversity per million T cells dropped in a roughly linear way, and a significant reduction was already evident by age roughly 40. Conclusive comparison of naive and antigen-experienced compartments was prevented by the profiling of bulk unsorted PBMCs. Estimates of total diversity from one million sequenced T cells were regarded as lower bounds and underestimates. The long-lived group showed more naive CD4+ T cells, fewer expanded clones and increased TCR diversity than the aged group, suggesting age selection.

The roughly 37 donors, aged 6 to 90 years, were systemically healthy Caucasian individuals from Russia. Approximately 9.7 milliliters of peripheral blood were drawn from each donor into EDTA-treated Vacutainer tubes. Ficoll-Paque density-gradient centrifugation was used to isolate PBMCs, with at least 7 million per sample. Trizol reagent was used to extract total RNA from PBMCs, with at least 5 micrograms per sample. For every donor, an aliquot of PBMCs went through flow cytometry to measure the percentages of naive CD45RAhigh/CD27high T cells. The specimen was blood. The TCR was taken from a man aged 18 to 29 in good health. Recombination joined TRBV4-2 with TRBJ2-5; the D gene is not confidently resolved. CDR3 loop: CASSHPQETQYF. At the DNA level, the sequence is TGTGCCAGCAGCCACCCGCAGGAGACCCAGTACTTC.